Listed here are 26 T cell receptor beta chains from one sample, sequenced in a study of blood T cell repertoires in COVID-19. Sequencing used immunoSEQ multiplex PCR; TCRdb keeps in-frame clones, though not all of them. The data hold about 92,000 clones, with around nine tenths observed a single time. Sequencing was carried out using peripheral blood. These receptors all stem from a woman aged 55-69 years with COVID-19, enrolled during active disease.

The chain couples TRBV5-1 to TRBJ1-2, with 11 bases identical to TRBD1. V was pared by 4 bases and J by 3 bases, with 2 bases of the junction left unmatched. Germline assignment: CDR1 SGHRS and CDR2 YFSETQ. The CDR3 length is 14 residues. The CDR3: CASSEGQGDYGYTF. CDR3 sequence (DNA): TGCGCCAGCAGCGAGGGACAGGGGGACTATGGCTACACCTTC.

This rearrangement joins TRBV4-2 to TRBJ1-5; the D is unclear. Germline CDR1 and CDR2: LGHNA and YNFKEQ. The CDR3 sequence is 13 residues long. The V and J ends lost 1 base and 6 bases respectively, with 7 bases between them. Here the CDR3 DNA reads TGTGCCAGCAGCCAAGTTCTAGGTCAGCCCCAGCATTTT. Its protein is CASSQVLGQPQHF.

J is TRBJ2-3 and V is TRBV4-3; 10 bases match TRBD2. V trimming: 1 base; J trimming: 0 bases; junction bases outside the gene matches: 4. Germline CDR1 and CDR2: LGHNA and YSLEER. The CDR3 consists of 17 residues. The CDR3 region has the DNA TGCGCCAGCAGCCAAGCTAGCGGGGGCCCTAGCACAGATACGCAGTATTTT. It codes for CASSQASGGPSTDTQYF.

The chain joins TRBV5-1 to TRBJ1-5, with D possibly being TRBD1 (6 bases). Germline loops: CDR1 SGHRS, CDR2 YFSETQ. The CDR3 has 15 residues. The V end was cut by 4 bases, the J end by 0 bases, with 11 bases between. The CDR3 loop is CASSLTGYSNQPQHF. In DNA, the CDR3 is TGCGCCAGCAGCCTTACAGGGTATAGCAATCAGCCCCAGCATTTT.

The chain carries TRBV5-4 and TRBJ2-1; D is ambiguous. This CDR3 is built from 13 residues. V lost 0 bases and J 9 bases, leaving 10 bases between the germline ends. Germline loops: CDR1 SGHNT, CDR2 YYREEE (reference sequence). This CDR3 is CASSLGRQPEQFF. The CDR3 bases are TGTGCCAGCAGCTTGGGGCGGCAACCTGAGCAGTTCTTC.

The chain carries TRBV5-5 and TRBJ1-1, with D unresolved. V dropped 4 bases and J dropped 0 bases, with 16 bases sitting between them. CDR1 and CDR2 from the germline V gene are SGHKS and YYEKEE (reference sequence). The CDR3 loop spans 16 amino acids. The CDR3: CASSLPRVPMNTEAFF. CDR3 nucleotides: TGTGCCAGCAGCCTACCCCGGGTCCCCATGAACACTGAAGCTTTCTTT.

CDR3: CATSRRTTSGGAFETQYF. The CDR3 DNA reads as TGTGCCACCAGCCGAAGAACGACTAGCGGGGGGGCTTTCGAGACCCAGTACTTC. The chain employs TRBV15 and TRBJ2-5; the match to TRBD2 covers 14 bases. J lost 5 bases, V lost 5 bases, and 13 bases had no gene match. The length of the CDR3 is 18 residues. Germline loops: CDR1 LNHNV, CDR2 YYDKDF (reference sequence).

The chain is built from TRBV4-2 and TRBJ2-3, with D possibly TRBD2 on 6 matching bases. The length of the CDR3 is 15 residues. V was trimmed by 4 bases and J by 1 base, leaving 12 bases between them. CDR1 and CDR2 (germline): LGHNA, YNFKEQ. The CDR3 DNA reads TGTGCCAGCAGCCGTAGCGGTGGGGGCACAGATACGCAGTATTTT. This sequence encodes CASSRSGGGTDTQYF.

The chain joins TRBV7-2 to TRBJ1-2; maybe TRBD1 (5 bases). V gave up 4 bases and J gave up 4 bases, with 16 bases separating them. CDR3 length: 15 residues. Germline values: CDR1 SGHTA, CDR2 FQGNSA. The CDR3 DNA reads as TGTGCCAGCAGCTATGCGGGACCAACTATCTATGGCTACACCTTC. Residues: CASSYAGPTIYGYTF.

This chain uses TRBV7-2 with TRBJ2-3; 8 nucleotides match TRBD2. Germline lookup yields CDR1 SGHTA and CDR2 FQGNSA. Trimming at V came to 5 bases and at J to 2 bases, leaving 3 bases not matched to a gene. This CDR3 contains 14 residues. The CDR3, as DNA: TGTGCCAGCAGCGTTAGCGGGACCACAGATACGCAGTATTTT. Translating gives CASSVSGTTDTQYF.

The gene calls are TRBV19 and TRBJ1-1, with a tentative D call TRBD1 (6 bases). Germline CDR1 LNHDA, CDR2 SQIVND (reference sequence). The CDR3 is made up of 14 amino acids. V lost 9 bases, J lost 1 base, and 15 bases lay in between. CDR3 DNA: TGTGCCAGCTCCCTGGGGGGGCCGAACACTGAAGCTTTCTTT. This encodes CASSLGGPNTEAFF.

The genes are TRBV5-1 and TRBJ2-7, with TRBD1 matching 8 bases. Germline values: CDR1 SGHRS, CDR2 YFSETQ. Germline trimming cut 0 bases from V and 1 base from J; bases unmatched to any gene: 6. This CDR3 region has 16 residues. The CDR3 DNA reads TGCGCCAGCAGCTTGGATCCTAGGACAGGGTCCTACGAGCAGTACTTC. Its protein product is CASSLDPRTGSYEQYF.

This chain uses TRBV3-1 (or the pseudogene TRBV3-2) with TRBJ2-5; 9 bases are a match to TRBD2. There are 20 residues in the CDR3. V shed 0 bases, J shed 3 bases, and the junction held 17 bases outside the gene matches. Germline CDR1 is LGHDT and CDR2 is YNNKEL (reference sequence). CDR3 coding DNA: TGTGCCAGCAGCCAAGACATCGGAGGGCTAGCGGGGTATAAGAAAGAGACCCAGTACTTC. Protein: CASSQDIGGLAGYKKETQYF.

The chain combines TRBV10-3 with TRBJ1-2; TRBD1 agrees at 7 bases. V gave up 8 bases and J gave up 4 bases; unmatched junction bases: 4. Germline CDR1 and CDR2: ENHRY and SYGVKD. The CDR3 extends over 12 amino acids. CDR3 in amino acids: CAIGRQGYGYTF. The CDR3 nucleotides are TGTGCCATCGGGCGACAGGGCTATGGCTACACCTTC.

J is TRBJ2-5 and V is TRBV11-2, with TRBD2 identical over 9 bases. The V segment lost 1 base and the J segment 5 bases; nucleotides outside the gene matches: 8. This CDR3 contains 16 residues. CDR1 is SGHAT, CDR2 FQNNGV, per germline. CDR3 nucleotides: TGTGCCAGCAGCTTAGGCGGAGCGGGGGGCGGCGAGACCCAGTACTTC. Its protein product is CASSLGGAGGGETQYF.

The rearrangement joins TRBV21-1 to TRBJ1-1. TRBV21-1 is deemed a pseudogene. The CDR3 has 15 residues. The CDR3 DNA reads as TGTGCCAGCAGCCTTCTTACTCACGGGGGCACTGAAGCTTTCTTT. It specifies CASSLLTHGGTEAFF.

The chain couples TRBV19 to TRBJ1-5, with 8 nucleotides matching TRBD1. Germline assignment: CDR1 LNHDA and CDR2 SQIVND (reference sequence). This CDR3 is built from 13 residues. Unmatched junction bases numbered 6, after V lost 10 bases and J lost 4 bases. CDR3 sequence: CATWTGRNQPQHF. The DNA for the CDR3 is TGTGCCACATGGACAGGGCGGAATCAGCCCCAGCATTTT. Based on the CDR3 plus reference TRBV19 and TRBJ1-5, the full variable domain is DGGITQSPKYLFRKEGQNVTLSCEQNLNHDAMYWYRQDPGQGLRLIYYSQIVNDFQKGDIAEGYSVSREKKESFPLTVTSAQKNPTAFYLCATWTGRNQPQHFGDGTRLSIL.

The CDR3 sequence is CASSLDRGDEQFF. The CDR3 DNA reads TGTGCCAGCAGCTTAGATCGGGGAGATGAGCAGTTCTTC. The V call is TRBV7-9, the J call TRBJ2-1; D perhaps matches TRBD2 (5 bases). CDR1 is SEHNR, CDR2 FQNEAQ, per germline (reference sequence). Trimming removed 1 base at V and 8 bases at J, with 9 bases between. This CDR3 contains 13 residues.

The chain carries TRBV4-2 and TRBJ2-7; 8 bases map to TRBD2. The junction had 19 bases not matched to a gene; V was cut back by 4 bases and J by 5 bases. Germline CDR1 reads LGHNA; CDR2 reads YNFKEQ. The length of the CDR3 is 18 residues. The CDR3 sequence is CASSPFQSPTASGHEQYF. CDR3 in DNA: TGTGCCAGCAGCCCTTTCCAAAGCCCCACGGCTAGCGGGCACGAGCAGTACTTC.

The genes are TRBV27 and TRBJ2-3; 8 nucleotides line up with TRBD2. Per the germline V gene, CDR1 is MNHEY and CDR2 is SMNVEV (reference sequence). The CDR3 consists of 16 residues. With 6 bases clipped from V and 0 bases from J, the junction kept 8 bases outside the gene matches. CDR3 nucleotide sequence: TGTGCCAGCAGCCAAACTAGCGGTACTAGCACAGATACGCAGTATTTT. Its translation is CASSQTSGTSTDTQYF.

The V gene is TRBV6-6, the J gene TRBJ2-7; tentatively, D is TRBD2 (6 bases). This CDR3 is built from 14 residues. Trimming pared 0 bases from V and 3 bases from J, leaving 9 bases between. Germline lookup yields CDR1 MNHNY and CDR2 SVGAGI (reference sequence). The DNA for the CDR3 is TGTGCCAGCAGTTACTCGAGGGAGGTCTACGAGCAGTACTTC. Translating it yields CASSYSREVYEQYF.

V is TRBV19 and J is TRBJ2-7, with D tentatively TRBD2 (5 bases). V lost 1 base and J 7 bases, leaving 11 bases between the germline ends. The CDR3 loop spans 13 amino acids. Germline CDR1 reads LNHDA; CDR2 reads SQIVND (reference sequence). Written as DNA, the CDR3 is TGTGCCAGTAGTATAGTGGCCGGCGGGGAGCAGTACTTC. Protein product: CASSIVAGGEQYF.

The chain combines TRBV14 with TRBJ1-2, with D possibly TRBD1 on 6 matching bases. The CDR3 spans 13 residues. Trimming took 4 bases from V and 2 from J, leaving 8 bases between them. CDR1 and CDR2 (germline): SGHDN, FVKESK. The CDR3 region is CASSRQGNYGYTF. In nucleotides, the CDR3 is TGTGCCAGCAGCCGCCAGGGGAACTATGGCTACACCTTC. Full variable domain (outside the CDR3, taken from reference TRBV14 and TRBJ1-2): EAGVTQFPSHSVIEKGQTVTLRCDPISGHDNLYWYRRVMGKEIKFLLHFVKESKQDESGMPNNRFLAERTGGTYSTLKVQPAELEDSGVYFCASSRQGNYGYTFGSGTRLTVV.

The chain is built from TRBV7-9 and TRBJ1-2; tentative D call: TRBD1 (5 bases). The CDR3 consists of 15 residues. Germline values: CDR1 SEHNR, CDR2 FQNEAQ (reference sequence). V was pared by 6 bases and J by 7 bases, with 21 bases between. CDR3 amino acids: CASSPQGVPIRGYTF. CDR3 coding DNA: TGTGCCAGCAGTCCCCAAGGGGTACCTATTCGTGGCTACACCTTC. Combining the CDR3 with reference TRBV7-9 and TRBJ1-2 gives the whole variable domain DTGVSQNPRHKITKRGQNVTFRCDPISEHNRLYWYRQTLGQGPEFLTYFQNEAQLEKSRLLSDRFSAERPKGSFSTLEIQRTEQGDSAMYLCASSPQGVPIRGYTFGSGTRLTVV.

The chain uses TRBV7-3 and TRBJ2-3; 9 positions match TRBD2. This CDR3 is 17 amino acids long. J gave up 3 bases and V 0 bases, and 7 bases lay outside the gene matches. Germline loops: CDR1 SGHTA, CDR2 FQGTGA. This CDR3 reads CASSLTLASGDTDTQYF. The CDR3 DNA sequence: TGTGCCAGCAGCTTAACGTTAGCTAGCGGGGATACAGATACGCAGTATTTT.

V usage is TRBV5-1 and J usage is TRBJ2-2, with a possible D match to TRBD2 (5 bases). Germline assignment: CDR1 SGHRS and CDR2 YFSETQ. The CDR3 contains 13 residues. The germline V and J ends were trimmed by 1 base and 5 bases, with 6 bases remaining between them. The CDR3 nucleotides are TGCGCCAGCAGCTTGAGGGAGACCGGGGAGCTGTTTTTT. The encoded protein is CASSLRETGELFF.